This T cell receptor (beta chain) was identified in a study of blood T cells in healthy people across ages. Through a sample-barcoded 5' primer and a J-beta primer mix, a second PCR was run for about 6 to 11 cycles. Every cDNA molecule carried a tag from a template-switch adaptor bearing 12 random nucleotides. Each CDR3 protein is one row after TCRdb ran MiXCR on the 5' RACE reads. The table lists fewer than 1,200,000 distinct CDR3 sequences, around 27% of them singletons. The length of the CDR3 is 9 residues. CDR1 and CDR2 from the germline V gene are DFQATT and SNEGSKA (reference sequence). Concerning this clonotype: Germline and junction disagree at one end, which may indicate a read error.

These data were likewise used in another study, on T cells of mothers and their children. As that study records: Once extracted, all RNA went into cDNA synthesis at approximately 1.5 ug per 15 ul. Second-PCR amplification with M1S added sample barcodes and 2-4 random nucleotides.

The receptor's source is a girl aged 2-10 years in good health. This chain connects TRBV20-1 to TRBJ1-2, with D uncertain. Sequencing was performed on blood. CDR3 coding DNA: TGCAGTGCTCTTCCAGGCTACACTTTC. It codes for CSALPGYTF.